This entry lists 9 T cell receptor beta chains sequenced from one sample in a study of T cells expressing NK-cell markers. TCRdb reprocessed the 5' RACE reads and stores each CDR3 protein as one record, lacking DNA. Recorded for this sample: about 460,000 distinct CDR3 sequences. Sequencing was performed on blood T cells: a sorted CD56 or NKG2C T cell subset, CD4+ or CD8+ T cells, or bulk PBMC T cells (not recorded which). The receptors come from a woman between 50 and 59 years old in good health.

The V gene is TRBV7-9, the J gene TRBJ2-6; TCRdb's D gene call, TRBD1, goes unchecked for lack of DNA. CDR1 is SEHNR, CDR2 FQNEAQ, per germline (reference sequence). The CDR3 is 18 residues long. CDR3 protein: CASSSLGTGGTGANVLTF.

The gene calls are TRBV3-1 and TRBJ2-7; TCRdb gives TRBD2 as the D gene, but with no DNA this cannot be confirmed. Germline CDR1 is LGHDT and CDR2 is YNNKEL (reference sequence). The CDR3 consists of 13 residues. The CDR3 loop is CASSLLPDFEQYF.

The genes are TRBV29-1 and TRBJ2-2; TCRdb's assignment of TRBD2 cannot be checked, as there is no DNA. The CDR3 has 14 amino acids. The germline CDR1 and CDR2 sequences are SQVTM and ANQGSEA. The CDR3 here is CSVVLAGWTGELFF.

The chain uses TRBV6-5 and TRBJ2-2; no DNA is available, so the TRBD2 call from TCRdb remains unchecked. From germline, CDR1 is MNHEY and CDR2 SVGAGI. The CDR3 is 16 amino acids. CDR3 loop: CASSRGLAGGTGELFF.

The chain couples TRBV20-1 to TRBJ1-2; TCRdb lists TRBD1, though no DNA is available to test this call. This CDR3 spans 14 amino acids. Germline V gives CDR1 DFQATT, CDR2 SNEGSKA (reference sequence). The CDR3 sequence is CSARVEGRNYGYTF.

The chain carries TRBV2 and TRBJ1-5; TCRdb selects TRBD1, and the lack of DNA leaves this call unchecked. Germline V gene lookup returns CDR1 SNHLY and CDR2 FYNNEI. The CDR3 is 15 residues long. The CDR3 spells CASSEGGGVNQPQHF.

The chain joins TRBV20-1 to TRBJ2-3; there is no DNA to check the TCRdb D call of TRBD2. CDR1 is DFQATT, CDR2 SNEGSKA, per germline (reference sequence). The CDR3 length is 14 residues. CDR3 residues: CSGAGGLIADTQYF.

The chain uses TRBV6-1 and TRBJ2-5; TCRdb's D gene call, TRBD1, goes unchecked for lack of DNA. The CDR3 length is 16 residues. Germline lookup yields CDR1 MNHNS and CDR2 SASEGT. The CDR3 sequence: CASSESGTKGWETQYF.

V and J are TRBV27 and TRBJ2-7; there is no DNA to check the TCRdb D call of TRBD2. The CDR3 covers 11 residues. Germline loops: CDR1 MNHEY, CDR2 SMNVEV (reference sequence). The CDR3 reads CASTELGEQYF.